The 20 T cell receptor beta chains below come from one sample, sequenced in a study of cytomegalovirus exposure and HLA in healthy donors. Assay: immunoSEQ multiplex PCR; the TCRdb copy retains only in-frame clones and omits some. The sample shows 140,000 to 150,000 clones, approximately 94% of them seen only once. Specimen: PBMCs. The receptors derive from a man between 18 and 29 years old in good health and CMV-seropositive.

The gene calls are TRBV9 and TRBJ2-1, with D unresolved. The germline V and J ends were trimmed by 3 bases and 6 bases, with 13 bases remaining between them. This CDR3 is built from 14 residues. The germline CDR1 and CDR2 sequences are SGDLS and YYNGEE. CDR3 coding DNA: TGTGCCAGCAGCGACGCCCTACTTGGCAATGAGCAGTTCTTC. Amino acids: CASSDALLGNEQFF. Full variable domain (remainder filled in from reference TRBV9 and TRBJ2-1): DSGVTQTPKHLITATGQRVTLRCSPRSGDLSVYWYQQSLDQGLQFLIQYYNGEERAKGNILERFSAQQFPDLHSELNLSSLELGDSALYFCASSDALLGNEQFFGPGTRLTVL.

The chain combines TRBV5-1 with TRBJ2-1; D perhaps matches TRBD1 (5 bases). CDR3 length: 13 amino acids. Trimming removed 4 bases from V and 6 bases from J, with 11 bases in between. Germline V lookup: CDR1 SGHRS, CDR2 YFSETQ. The CDR3 sequence: CASSGIGANEQFF. Here the CDR3 DNA reads TGCGCCAGCAGCGGGATAGGGGCCAATGAGCAGTTCTTC.

This clone has just one count. CDR3 amino acids: CASSLDRVGGYTF. In DNA form, the CDR3 reads TGTGCCAGCAGCCTTGACAGGGTAGGCGGCTACACCTTC. The chain joins TRBV7-9 to TRBJ1-2; 7 nucleotides line up with TRBD1. Per the germline V gene, CDR1 is SEHNR and CDR2 is FQNEAQ (reference sequence). The CDR3 consists of 13 residues. V dropped 5 bases and J dropped 8; count of bases not matched to a gene: 8. The full variable domain, with the rest looked up from reference TRBV7-9 and TRBJ1-2, is DTGVSQNPRHKITKRGQNVTFRCDPISEHNRLYWYRQTLGQGPEFLTYFQNEAQLEKSRLLSDRFSAERPKGSFSTLEIQRTEQGDSAMYLCASSLDRVGGYTFGSGTRLTVV.

The chain recombines TRBV13 with TRBJ1-1, with D tentatively TRBD1 (5 bases). Germline V gene sequence: CDR1 PRHDT, CDR2 FYEKMQ (reference sequence). The V and J ends lost 3 bases and 3 bases respectively, with 11 bases between them. The CDR3 sequence is 14 residues long. The CDR3 spells CASSLGGLDTEAFF. The CDR3 nucleotides read TGTGCCAGCAGCTTGGGGGGTTTGGACACTGAAGCTTTCTTT. Full variable domain (remainder filled in from reference TRBV13 and TRBJ1-1): AAGVIQSPRHLIKEKRETATLKCYPIPRHDTVYWYQQGPGQDPQFLISFYEKMQSDKGSIPDRFSAQQFSDYHSELNMSSLELGDSALYFCASSLGGLDTEAFFGQGTRLTVV.

V usage is TRBV27 and J usage is TRBJ1-2; possibly TRBD1 for D (5 bases). V gave up 3 bases and J gave up 4 bases, with 12 bases separating them. This CDR3 has 14 amino acids. Germline CDR1 reads MNHEY; CDR2 reads SMNVEV (reference sequence). CDR3 in DNA: TGTGCCAGCAGTTTGGTAGGGCAGGGCTATGGCTACACCTTC. It encodes CASSLVGQGYGYTF.

The chain employs TRBV4-2 and TRBJ2-7, with D possibly TRBD1 on 6 matching bases. Trimming took 1 base from V and 5 from J, leaving 18 bases between them. The CDR3 sequence is 16 residues long. CDR1 and CDR2 (germline): LGHNA, YNFKEQ. The CDR3 protein is CASSQGGPRDLHEQYF. Written as DNA, the CDR3 is TGTGCCAGCAGCCAAGGGGGGCCCAGGGATCTTCACGAGCAGTACTTC.

V gene TRBV28 combines with J gene TRBJ1-1, with unresolved D. The V and J ends lost 4 bases and 6 bases respectively, with 9 bases between them. The germline CDR1 and CDR2 sequences are MDHEN and SYDVKM. CDR3 length: 12 amino acids. Here the CDR3 reads CASSSGLAEAFF. The CDR3 DNA is TGTGCCAGCAGTTCAGGACTCGCTGAAGCTTTCTTT.

The chain couples TRBV10-3 to TRBJ2-1; 11 positions match TRBD2. J gave up 2 bases and V 10 bases, and 19 bases lay outside the gene matches. This CDR3 region has 19 residues. Germline V gene data show CDR1 as ENHRY and CDR2 as SYGVKD. The CDR3 spells CATPPTPSGRYCPYNEQFF. The CDR3 DNA sequence: TGTGCCACCCCTCCTACCCCTAGCGGGAGGTACTGCCCCTACAATGAGCAGTTCTTC.

Here the CDR3 DNA reads TGCGCCAGCAGCCCCGGGACAGACGTACTAGAGACCCAGTACTTC. Encoded protein: CASSPGTDVLETQYF. The rearrangement joins TRBV5-1 to TRBJ2-5; 7 positions agree with TRBD1. The trim removed 4 bases at V and 4 bases at J, leaving 10 bases unmatched. CDR3 length equals 15 residues. Germline loops: CDR1 SGHRS, CDR2 YFSETQ.

V is TRBV27 and J is TRBJ2-7; maybe TRBD1 (6 bases). Trimming took 3 bases from V and 5 from J, leaving 14 bases between them. Germline V gene data show CDR1 as MNHEY and CDR2 as SMNVEV (reference sequence). The CDR3 loop spans 14 amino acids. The DNA for the CDR3 is TGTGCCAGCAGTTTGGGCAGGGGCATCCACGAGCAGTACTTC. Its translation is CASSLGRGIHEQYF.

The chain uses TRBV10-3 and TRBJ2-1; 7 bases match TRBD1. CDR3 length equals 14 residues. Germline values: CDR1 ENHRY, CDR2 SYGVKD. Trimming took 9 bases from V and 10 from J; bases not matched to a gene: 15. CDR3 sequence: CAISLSGTAPEQFF. DNA of the CDR3: TGTGCCATTTCCCTTTCCGGGACAGCTCCGGAGCAGTTCTTC.

The rearrangement joins TRBV6-6 to TRBJ2-5, with D perhaps matching TRBD2 (6 bases). V lost 8 bases and J 6 bases, leaving 16 bases between the germline ends. CDR3 length: 13 amino acids. CDR1 is MNHNY, CDR2 SVGAGI, per germline (reference sequence). The CDR3 sequence is CASRSTSFQTQYF. CDR3 DNA: TGTGCCAGCCGTTCGACTAGTTTTCAGACCCAGTACTTC.

CDR3 residues: CASSEQGLAGDNEQFF. The CDR3 coding sequence is TGTGCCAGCAGTGAACAGGGGTTAGCGGGAGACAATGAGCAGTTCTTC. The chain employs TRBV6-4 and TRBJ2-1, with 9 nucleotides matching TRBD2. The CDR3 contains 16 residues. After removal of 3 bases from V and 5 bases from J, the junction contained 8 bases not matched to a gene. Germline loops: CDR1 MRHNA, CDR2 SNTAGT.

V is TRBV7-8 and J is TRBJ1-2; D is unclear. V gave up 3 bases and J gave up 3 bases, with 5 bases separating them. Per the germline V gene, CDR1 is SGHVS and CDR2 is FQNEAQ. The CDR3 runs to 12 residues. CDR3 bases: TGTGCCAGCAGCTTTGAGGACTATGGCTACACCTTC. Translated, it gives CASSFEDYGYTF.

V is TRBV27 and J is TRBJ1-1; D may be TRBD1 (6 bases). In germline, CDR1 is MNHEY, CDR2 SMNVEV (reference sequence). The CDR3 has 15 residues. Trimming took off 1 base at V and 6 bases at J, with 15 bases between the two ends. The CDR3 is CASSLWGGLGAEAFF. CDR3 DNA sequence: TGTGCCAGCAGTTTATGGGGGGGGCTAGGAGCTGAAGCTTTCTTT.

The sample holds one count of this clone. The chain uses TRBV29-1 and TRBJ1-2; 7 bases match TRBD1. Trimming took 3 bases from V and 8 from J; bases not matched to a gene: 9. The germline V gene encodes CDR1 SQVTM and CDR2 ANQGSEA. The CDR3 is 13 amino acids. The CDR3 DNA is TGCAGCGTTGAGTGGGGACAGTCTCGCGGCTACACCTTC. Its protein is CSVEWGQSRGYTF.

This chain uses TRBV29-1 with TRBJ1-4; no firm D call. V was trimmed by 7 bases and J by 0 bases, leaving 6 bases between them. The CDR3 has 12 residues. CDR1 is SQVTM, CDR2 ANQGSEA, per germline. The CDR3: CSASATNEKLFF. CDR3 nucleotides: TGCAGCGCCAGTGCAACTAATGAAAAACTGTTTTTT.

The gene calls are TRBV6-1 and TRBJ1-1; D gene ambiguous. Germline V CDR1 and CDR2: MNHNS, SASEGT. The CDR3 has 14 amino acids. The V end was cut by 10 bases, the J end by 0 bases, with 15 bases between. The DNA for the CDR3 is TGTGCCACCCAGTTAGCCCGGTTGAACACTGAAGCTTTCTTT. Its translation is CATQLARLNTEAFF.

The chain carries TRBV9 and TRBJ2-5; TRBD2 matches 10 bases. The germline CDR1 and CDR2 sequences are SGDLS and YYNGEE. The CDR3 length is 16 residues. The junction had 7 bases not matched to a gene; V was cut back by 0 bases and J by 5 bases. The chain's CDR3 is CASSVGGAGGRETQYF. The CDR3 nucleotides are TGTGCCAGCAGCGTAGGGGGAGCGGGAGGGAGGGAGACCCAGTACTTC.

The chain has TRBV10-3 and TRBJ2-1, with D perhaps matching TRBD2 (5 bases). Germline CDR1 ENHRY, CDR2 SYGVKD. CDR3 size: 16 residues. Trimming left V 0 bases short and J 0 bases short, with 9 bases between. The CDR3 sequence: CAISESRAGSYNEQFF. DNA for the CDR3: TGTGCCATCAGTGAGTCGAGGGCGGGCTCCTACAATGAGCAGTTCTTC.